Listed below are T cell receptor beta chains from one sample, sequenced in a study of T cell clones after liver transplantation. Using immunoSEQ multiplex PCR, the repertoire was profiled, and TCRdb retains in-frame clones only, with some absent. Of about 100,000 clones listed, around 86% were seen once; the top ten hold 0.85% to 1%. Sequences were derived from CD4+ T cells from blood, sampled before liver transplant. The receptors shown here come from a human donor who received a liver transplant. The CDR3 runs from the conserved cysteine through the conserved F or W. Fields, in order: V gene, D gene, J gene, clone size, CDR3 protein, CDR3 DNA. D genes are given only for firm matches. A clone size is listed for some rows: how often the clone was seen (once, few, many), or a class if it is expanded.

TRBV14	TRBD1	TRBJ1-2	NA	CASSQVTGGSGYTF	TGTGCCAGCAGCCAAGTCACAGGGGGCAGTGGCTACACCTTC
TRBV4-2	NA	TRBJ1-5	NA	CASSQERNQPQHF	TGTGCCAGCAGCCAAGAAAGGAATCAGCCCCAGCATTTT
TRBV18	NA	TRBJ2-7	NA	CASSPPQAGSYEQYF	TGTGCCAGCTCACCACCGCAGGCAGGATCCTACGAGCAGTACTTC
TRBV29-1	NA	TRBJ2-3	few	CSVVVPAGGDTQYF	TGCAGCGTTGTAGTCCCTGCCGGGGGAGATACGCAGTATTTT
TRBV4-1	NA	TRBJ2-3	NA	CASSPLGGGTDTQYF	TGCGCCAGCAGCCCTCTCGGCGGGGGCACAGATACGCAGTATTTT
TRBV2	NA	TRBJ1-5	NA	CASSGFGQPQHF	TGTGCCAGCTCTGGGTTTGGGCAGCCCCAGCATTTT
TRBV5-1	TRBD1	TRBJ1-1	NA	CASSLDRQGGDTEAFF	TGCGCCAGCAGCTTGGACCGACAGGGAGGAGACACTGAAGCTTTCTTT
TRBV6-4	NA	TRBJ2-7	NA	CASSDSFRIGREQYF	TGTGCCAGCAGTGACTCGTTTAGAATAGGTCGCGAGCAGTACTTC
TRBV5-1	NA	TRBJ2-7	NA	CASSLGRTEGYEQYF	TGCGCCAGCAGCTTGGGGAGGACAGAGGGCTACGAGCAGTACTTC
TRBV6-5	NA	TRBJ2-3	NA	CASNKERRTDTQYF	TGTGCCAGCAACAAAGAACGCCGCACAGATACGCAGTATTTT